This T cell receptor (beta chain) was retrieved from a study of T-cell reconstitution after alpha-beta-depleted transplantation in children. Unique molecular identifiers tagged the TCRbeta library. MiXCR, run by TCRdb on the PCR reads, gives a single entry per CDR3 protein. The data contain fewer than 35,000 distinct CDR3 sequences, 5% to 7% of them singletons. This clonotype appeared many times. Its antigen is unidentified. Study observations and caveats: Reportedly, only several hundred clones from non-depleted graft cells drove alpha-beta T-cell counts at about two months. High day-60 TCRbeta diversity in some patients came from surviving recipient T cells and thymic progenitors. By one year post-transplant, T-cell counts and diversity largely arose from T cells that were newly produced.

The CDR3 has 16 residues. The germline CDR1 and CDR2 sequences are MGHRA and YSYEKL. With 2 bases removed from V and 3 bases from J, the gap between germline ends came to 17 bases. The receptor was derived from a male patient aged 10-17 years who had a stem cell transplant for acute myeloid leukemia, so the T cells may come from the graft donor. The J gene is TRBJ2-7, the V gene TRBV4-1; D not resolved. The source material was PBMCs, mostly from graft donor cells, sampled 180 days after TCRalphabeta/CD19-depleted stem cell transplant. DNA of the CDR3: TGCGCCAGCAGCCAAATAATTCGGGCTCCGAACTACGAGCAGTACTTC. Translating gives CASSQIIRAPNYEQYF.